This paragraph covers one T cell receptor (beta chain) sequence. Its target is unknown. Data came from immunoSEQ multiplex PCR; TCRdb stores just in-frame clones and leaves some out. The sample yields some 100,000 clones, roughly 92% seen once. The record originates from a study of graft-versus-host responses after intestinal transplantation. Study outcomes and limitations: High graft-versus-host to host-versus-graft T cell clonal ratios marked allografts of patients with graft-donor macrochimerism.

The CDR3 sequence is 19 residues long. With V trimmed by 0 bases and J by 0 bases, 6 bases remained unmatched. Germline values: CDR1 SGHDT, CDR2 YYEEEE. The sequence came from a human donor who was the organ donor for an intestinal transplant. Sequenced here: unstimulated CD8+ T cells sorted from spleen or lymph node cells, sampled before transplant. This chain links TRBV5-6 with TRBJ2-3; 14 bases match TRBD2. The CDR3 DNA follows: TGTGCCAGCAGCTTGGTTTTTGGGACTAGCGGGGGTAGCACAGATACGCAGTATTTT. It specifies CASSLVFGTSGGSTDTQYF. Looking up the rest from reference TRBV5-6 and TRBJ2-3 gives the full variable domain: DAGVTQSPTHLIKTRGQQVTLRCSPKSGHDTVSWYQQALGQGPQFIFQYYEEEERQRGNFPDRFSGHQFPNYSSELNVNALLLGDSALYLCASSLVFGTSGGSTDTQYFGPGTRLTVL.